This TCR beta chain came from a study of cytomegalovirus exposure and HLA in healthy donors (dated by TCRdb to about 2017). The study in broad terms: According to an earlier analysis of several hundred of the donors, some 180 million T cells yielded roughly 110 million unique TCR beta sequences and about 300 Gb of sequence data. In addition to the first cohort of 650 to 800 subjects, a separate validation cohort of over 90 different subjects was used. The study combined high-throughput TCR immunosequencing, statistical association of individual TCRs with disease status, and machine learning to predict cytomegalovirus infection status. An earlier analysis of some 500 of the donors applied high-throughput TCR beta sequencing to assess whether each TCR beta V gene segment acted as functional or pseudogenic. An early release that covered some 630 HLA-typed donors contained approximately 300 gigabases of sequencing data and 65 million to 100 million unique TCR sequences. Typing coverage differed by locus: A, B, C, DRB1 and DQB1 were typed in about 629-640 donors, DQA1 in roughly 510, DPA1 in 600 to 610, and DPB1 in 450 to 490. The genetic ancestry cluster associated with self-reported Caucasian donors included about four fifths of the roughly 400 genotyped donors. Among 398 genotyped donors of the cohort, an average of about 220,000 unique TCR beta nucleotide sequences was sequenced per donor, of which about 18% were non-productive. Genome-wide SNP genotypes for about three fifths of the roughly 670 donors were used in a later genetic analysis, which treated that subset as a discovery cohort. To study patterns of TCR occurrence, a later analysis re-analyzed previously published TCR beta repertoires from 600 to 750 donors and added high-resolution HLA genotyping. Alongside the repertoire data, information on donor age, sex, ethnicity and CMV serostatus was compiled. Class I and class II HLA loci were covered by the typing at four-digit resolution. Every repertoire in the discovery cohort had been generated on one and the same sequencing platform. About 5 DR-DQ haplotypes were handled as single units for association and clustering, since linkage in the cohort was strong. Rather than using new phenotypic data, the later analysis identified candidate immune exposures from TCR beta sequences and from how often those sequences occurred across donors. The aim of the study was to test whether cataloging public T cell receptors could identify signatures of past pathogen exposure. The study used immunosequencing to profile the T cell repertoires of hundreds of subjects and linked those repertoires to cytomegalovirus serostatus. The paper as a whole reports these results and caveats: A few of the identified cytomegalovirus-associated TCR beta chains were confirmed in vitro to be specific for cytomegalovirus antigens. Some IMGT-functional V segments, including TRBV6-2 and TRBV6-3, could not be told apart with the 87-base-pair reads, so those segments were excluded. Because counts were too low, roughly 16 rarely observed V segments, including chromosome 9 orphons, were left out of the earlier analysis of over 550 of the donors. The classifier was reported to diagnose cytomegalovirus status with high specificity and sensitivity in both the original cohort and the validation cohort. For the cohort, immune exposure information was limited to CMV serostatus. An association between a missense DCLRE1C variant and V-gene and J-gene trimming of TCR beta chains was found in a later genetic analysis and replicated in an independent cohort. When HLA alleles, especially DR and DQ, strongly co-occurred, attributing TCR associations to individual alleles was difficult. In a later analysis, most CMV-associated TCR beta chains were found to appear HLA-restricted, with HLA associations seemingly driven largely by CMV exposure. In a later analysis, HLA-associated TCR beta chains showed more clonal expansion and lower generation probabilities than non-associated chains that were equally common. According to the authors, the approach could potentially be generalized to other disease states and immunological phenotypes. Only TCR beta chains were sequenced in this cohort, and the absence of alpha or paired-chain data limited detectable features. A cluster of highly shared sequence variants was judged likely to represent a technical artifact of the sequencing pipeline. Linkage disequilibrium might explain the correlated functional status among segregating V segments, but an unknown experimental factor could not be excluded. A later analysis found that TCR association rates varied across HLA loci, with DRB1 alleles showing the most associated TCRs and HLA-C alleles the fewest. A further reported finding was that TCR beta sequences accurately predicted the HLA-A and HLA-B alleles for most subjects in the first cohort. In an earlier analysis of more than 500 of the donors, most TCR beta V segments appeared in productive rearrangements about 87% or about 30% of the time, broadly matching IMGT annotations. The study gave a list of about 160 TCR beta chains associated with cytomegalovirus. Roughly uniform sequencing depth across donors was assumed in presence/absence analyses, although this assumption may not hold. Several of the top co-occurrence clusters appeared to be linked to parvovirus B19, influenza, CMV and Epstein-Barr virus, according to a later analysis. A later genetic analysis reported fewer N-insertions in productive TCRs among donors in an Asian-associated ancestry cluster than the 666-donor mean. Because HLA typing was unavailable for some donors at each locus, only the typed subset was used in association tests. Specific HLA alleles were associated with 18,000 or so TCR beta sequences at a false discovery rate of 0.05 in a later analysis. Most TCR sequences were observed very rarely across donors, whereas some public TCRs were present in many individuals.

The cohort comprised several hundred healthy bone marrow donors. At the time of sampling, all cohort members were nominally healthy, though unrecorded immune exposures were likely present. The donor tested CMV seropositive, placing the donor among the approximately 310 seropositive members of the cohort. Every donor gave a peripheral blood sample, and the peripheral blood mononuclear cells from that sample were used for TCR beta sequencing. The Qiagen DNeasy Blood Extraction Kit was used to extract genomic DNA from the blood cell samples. On this clone itself: It lacks a known antigen. It has no much larger one-base neighbor in the sample; base qualities were not kept.

Library generation was performed with the immunoSEQ multiplex PCR assay. The multiplex PCR relied on a mix of 60 forward primers for TCR Vbeta segments and 13 reverse primers for TCR Jbeta segments. The CDR3 region of rearranged TCR beta genes was amplified from genomic DNA with a multiplex PCR assay. Amplified TCR beta libraries were sequenced as 87-base-pair reads on the Illumina HiSeq System. The study's processing was this. A later analysis counted approximately 76 million unique TCR beta chains across the roughly 700 repertoires, and some 12 million of these chains were shared by at least two donors. Raw reads were error-corrected and collapsed into unique sequences with a nearest-neighbor algorithm that merged closely related sequences to remove PCR and sequencing errors. CDR3 sequences were aligned to IMGT reference sequences to assign V, D and J gene segments. For a sequence to be retained, a match of at least six nucleotides to both a V gene segment and a J gene segment was required. A rearrangement counted as productive if the CDR3 had no stop codons and remained in frame with V and J, and every other rearrangement counted as non-productive. CDR3 was defined according to IMGT convention as the region running from the second conserved V-encoded cysteine to the conserved J-encoded phenylalanine. Sequences without an unambiguous match to a single V gene segment were excluded from the earlier analysis of several hundred of the donors. An earlier analysis of 500 to 700 of the donors classified V segments as functional when productive rearrangements were above 56.7% and as segregating when the standard deviation between donors was above 5%. A statistical classification framework was built for diagnosing cytomegalovirus status from the catalog of TCR beta chain sequences. A later analysis assigned V and J genes by comparing TCR nucleotide sequences with IMGT/GENE-DB human TR gene sequences. In a later analysis, CDR3 sequences and most-parsimonious VDJ recombination scenarios were assigned using the TCRdist pipeline. In a later analysis, each TCR beta chain was defined by its CDR3 amino acid sequence together with its V-gene family, and reads lacking a unique V-gene family were excluded. To address suspected cross-contamination and a sequencing artifact, a later analysis removed a few hundred highly shared, low-generation-probability nucleotide sequences. In a later analysis, a clonal expansion index for each public chain was calculated from normalized within-repertoire ranks of inferred template counts. In a later analysis, generation probabilities were computed using a VDJ recombination model fitted to out-of-frame rearrangements, and the results were checked against IGoR. Hypergeometric tests were used in a later analysis to score TCR-TCR, TCR-HLA and TCR-CMV co-occurrence, with a repertoire-size bias correction applied to the TCR pairs. A later analysis estimated false discovery rates by permuting HLA or CMV assignments 20 times. In a later analysis, co-occurring TCRs were grouped using DBSCAN, with TCRdist sequence similarity added in when clustering inside HLA-allele-positive subsets. Repertoires with fewer than 30,000 or more than 120,000 public chains were left out of co-occurrence clustering, as were five repertoires with anomalous nucleotide sharing. The table was pulled from immuneACCESS by TCRdb, which kept in-frame rearrangements only. Such tables lose some clones; where checked, under half of the loss comes from unresolved V genes, and the rest has no known cause. That table supplies the V and J calls and clone size; D and trimming were determined from the DNA. The sample includes more than 65,000 clones, with more than 60% observed a single time. The top ten clonotypes cover under 6% of the sample.

V is clipped by 4 bases and J by 0 bases, and the sequence between their germline boundaries is 8 bases long. CDR1 SGHNT and CDR2 YYREEE are derived from the germline V gene (reference sequence). Measured from the cysteine to the phenylalanine, the CDR3 is 13 residues long. Kept here is only the CDR3 DNA, which spans 39 bases and is read in frame from base 1. Sequencing used PBMCs. The rearranged chain carries TRBV5-4 and TRBJ2-7, with TRBD1 perhaps the D gene, on 5 matching bases. The clonotype originates from a young man in good health and CMV-seropositive. The CDR3 loop reads CASSPQGSYEQYF. The nucleotides are TGTGCCAGCAGCCCCCAGGGCTCCTACGAGCAGTACTTC.